This passage covers 14 T cell receptor beta chains from one sample sequenced in a study of T cell changes during pregnancy in multiple sclerosis. Method: immunoSEQ multiplex PCR; TCRdb's copy keeps in-frame clones and lacks some. The data contain more than 55,000 clones, 90% to 95% of them singletons. The source material was peripheral blood, sampled in the second trimester of pregnancy. All receptors come from a female donor with multiple sclerosis, enrolled in a pregnancy study.

V is TRBV12-5 and J is TRBJ1-2; 9 bases agree with TRBD1. This CDR3 has 13 residues. Trimming took 1 base from V and 8 from J; bases not matched to a gene: 2. Germline V gene sequence: CDR1 LGHNT, CDR2 FRNRAP. CDR3 loop: CASGLGQGDGYTF. The CDR3 DNA sequence: TGTGCTAGTGGTTTGGGACAGGGGGACGGCTACACCTTC. Variable domain in full (rest from reference TRBV12-5 and TRBJ1-2): DARVTQTPRHKVTEMGQEVTMRCQPILGHNTVFWYRQTMMQGLELLAYFRNRAPLDDSGMPKDRFSAEMPDATLATLKIQPSEPRDSAVYFCASGLGQGDGYTFGSGTRLTVV.

The chain links TRBV5-1 to TRBJ1-2, with D possibly TRBD1 on 5 matching bases. Germline lookup yields CDR1 SGHRS and CDR2 YFSETQ. The germline V and J ends were trimmed by 0 bases and 4 bases, with 13 bases remaining between them. This CDR3 region has 15 residues. CDR3 sequence: CASSLAAGLSYGYTF. In nucleotides, the CDR3 is TGCGCCAGCAGCTTGGCGGCAGGGCTGTCCTATGGCTACACCTTC. Full variable domain (outside the CDR3, taken from reference TRBV5-1 and TRBJ1-2): KAGVTQTPRYLIKTRGQQVTLSCSPISGHRSVSWYQQTPGQGLQFLFEYFSETQRNKGNFPGRFSGRQFSNSRSEMNVSTLELGDSALYLCASSLAAGLSYGYTFGSGTRLTVV.

V usage is TRBV15 and J usage is TRBJ1-2, with D hard to call. The CDR3 has 14 residues. Germline V gene data show CDR1 as LNHNV and CDR2 as YYDKDF (reference sequence). V was cut by 0 bases and J by 10 bases, with 15 bases left in between. The CDR3 nucleotides are TGTGCCACCAGCAGAGATGGGTCAGGTTATCCCTACACCTTC. Protein: CATSRDGSGYPYTF.

This chain's CDR3 is CASSMSTGGNTQYF. CDR3 DNA: TGTGCCAGTAGTATGTCGACAGGTGGGAATACGCAGTATTTT. This chain uses TRBV19 with TRBJ2-3, with a weak D call TRBD1 (6 bases). The CDR3 length is 14 residues. Trimming left V 3 bases short and J 7 bases short, with 14 bases between. CDR1 is LNHDA, CDR2 SQIVND, per germline (reference sequence).

CDR3 bases: TGTGCCAGCAGTTACCCTGCCGCAGGGAACACAGATACGCAGTATTTT. This gives the protein CASSYPAAGNTDTQYF. The chain couples TRBV6-6 to TRBJ2-3; D perhaps matches TRBD1 (5 bases). There are 16 residues in the CDR3. Per germline, CDR1 MNHNY and CDR2 SVGAGI (reference sequence). V was cut by 2 bases and J by 2 bases, with 14 bases left in between.

V is TRBV7-7 and J is TRBJ1-1, with unresolved D. Germline V gene data show CDR1 as SSHAT and CDR2 as FNYEAQ (reference sequence). V was clipped by 7 bases and J by 0 bases, with 6 bases between them. The CDR3 is 12 amino acids. The CDR3 is CASTRMNTEAFF. CDR3 DNA sequence: TGTGCCAGCACTAGAATGAACACTGAAGCTTTCTTT.

V usage is TRBV30 and J usage is TRBJ2-7, with 10 positions matching TRBD1. V lost 7 bases and J lost 3; bases outside the gene matches: 3. Germline lookup yields CDR1 GTSNPN and CDR2 SVGIG (reference sequence). CDR3 size: 12 residues. CDR3 sequence (DNA): TGTGCCTCGACAGGGGGCCACTACGAGCAGTACTTC. This gives the protein CASTGGHYEQYF.

This clone was counted once. This same CDR3 is encoded by further DNA sequences in the sample. The rearrangement links TRBV5-1 to TRBJ2-1; 8 nucleotides agree with TRBD2. Germline CDR1 reads SGHRS; CDR2 reads YFSETQ. V lost 0 bases to trimming and J lost 0 bases; unmatched junction nucleotides: 2. The CDR3 sequence is 16 residues long. The CDR3 reads CASSLVSGSSYNEQFF. As DNA, the CDR3 is TGCGCCAGCAGCTTGGTAAGCGGGAGCTCCTACAATGAGCAGTTCTTC.

The rearrangement uses TRBV27 and TRBJ2-7; the D gene is possibly TRBD2 (6 bases). Germline CDR1 and CDR2: MNHEY and SMNVEV (reference sequence). The V gene lost 2 bases and the J gene lost 4 bases, with 12 bases spanning the gap. The CDR3 length is 14 residues. The CDR3 region has the DNA TGTGCCAGCAGTTTAGACGTCGGGGGATACGAGCAGTACTTC. Its translation: CASSLDVGGYEQYF.

V gene TRBV6-4 combines with J gene TRBJ2-1; TRBD2 is a possible D gene (7 bases). This CDR3 region has 15 residues. Germline CDR1 and CDR2: MRHNA and SNTAGT. V was trimmed by 2 bases and J by 9 bases, leaving 17 bases between them. The CDR3 DNA follows: TGTGCCAGCAGTGACGAGGCGGGGGCGGGCTTTGAGCAGTTCTTC. This codes for CASSDEAGAGFEQFF.

The V call is TRBV7-3, the J call TRBJ2-7, with D perhaps matching TRBD1 (6 bases). The CDR3 sequence is 13 residues long. Trimming removed 4 bases at V and 8 bases at J, with 15 bases between. From germline, CDR1 is SGHTA and CDR2 FQGTGA. The CDR3 DNA reads as TGTGCCAGCAGCTCCCAGACAGGCTCCAAGCAGTACTTC. Translation: CASSSQTGSKQYF.

CDR3 residues: CASSVGTGQGVNTIYF. Here the CDR3 DNA reads TGCGCCAGCAGTGTCGGAACGGGACAGGGGGTAAACACCATATATTTT. V and J are TRBV10-2 and TRBJ1-3, with TRBD1 matching over 11 bases. J gave up 6 bases and V 4 bases, and 8 bases lay outside the gene matches. The CDR3 runs 16 residues. Germline CDR1 WSHSY, CDR2 SAAADI.

This clone showed up just once. V gene TRBV6-5 combines with J gene TRBJ2-2; D is perhaps TRBD2 (5 bases). Germline lookup yields CDR1 MNHEY and CDR2 SVGAGI. With 6 bases removed from V and 5 bases from J, the gap between germline ends came to 13 bases. The CDR3 contains 14 residues. CDR3 nucleotides: TGTGCCAGCAGCCCCGGGGTTTGGACCGGGGAGCTGTTTTTT. As protein: CASSPGVWTGELFF.

The genes are TRBV5-4 and TRBJ2-1; the D gene is possibly TRBD2 (7 bases). CDR1 SGHNT and CDR2 YYREEE come from the germline V gene (reference sequence). The CDR3 totals 14 residues. Trimming stripped 1 base from V and 8 bases from J, with 13 bases between. In DNA form, the CDR3 reads TGTGCCAGCAGCTTGAGGGGGGGATTACATGAGCAGTTCTTC. Translating gives CASSLRGGLHEQFF.